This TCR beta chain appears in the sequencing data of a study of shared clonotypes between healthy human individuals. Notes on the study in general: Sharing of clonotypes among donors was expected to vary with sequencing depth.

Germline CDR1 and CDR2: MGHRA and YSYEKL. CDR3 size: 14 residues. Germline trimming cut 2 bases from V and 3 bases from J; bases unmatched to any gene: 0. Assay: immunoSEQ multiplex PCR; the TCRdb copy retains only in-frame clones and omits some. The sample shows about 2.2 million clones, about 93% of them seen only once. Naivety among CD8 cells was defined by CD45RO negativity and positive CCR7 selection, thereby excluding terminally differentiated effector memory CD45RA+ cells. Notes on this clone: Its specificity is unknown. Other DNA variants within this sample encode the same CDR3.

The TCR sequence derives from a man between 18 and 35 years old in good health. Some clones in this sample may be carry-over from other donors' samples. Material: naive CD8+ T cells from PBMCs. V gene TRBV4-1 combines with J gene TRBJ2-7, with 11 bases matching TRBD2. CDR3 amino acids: CASSQTSGSYEQYF. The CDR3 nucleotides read TGCGCCAGCAGCCAAACTAGCGGGAGCTACGAGCAGTACTTC.